The rows below give T cell receptor beta chains drawn from one sample of a study of shared clonotypes between healthy human individuals. TCRdb's copy holds only in-frame clones and misses some; the assay was immunoSEQ multiplex PCR. The sample lists about 640,000 clones, about three quarters occurring once. The source material was memory CD4+ T cells sorted from blood. The source is a woman in her 30s in good health. The CDR3 runs from the conserved cysteine through the conserved F or W. Fields, in order: V gene, CDR3 length, clone size, D gene, J gene, CDR3 DNA, CDR3 protein. D genes are given only for firm matches. Some rows have no size entry. The others give once, few or many, or a class for an expanded clone.

v_call: TRBV28; cdr3_length: 12; clone_size: -; d_call: -; j_call: TRBJ2-5; cdr3_nt: TGTGCCATCAATCAAGGGGTCCGAGGGCAGTACTTC; cdr3_aa: CAINQGVRGQYF
v_call: TRBV2; cdr3_length: 15; clone_size: many; d_call: -; j_call: TRBJ2-4; cdr3_nt: TGTGCCAGCAGTGCTTCCGGCCTAGCCAAAAACATTCAGTACTTC; cdr3_aa: CASSASGLAKNIQYF
v_call: TRBV6-1; cdr3_length: 14; clone_size: -; d_call: -; j_call: TRBJ2-3; cdr3_nt: TGTGCCAGCAGTGAAACCCTGGACGTGGATACGCAGTATTTT; cdr3_aa: CASSETLDVDTQYF
v_call: TRBV30; cdr3_length: 11; clone_size: once; d_call: -; j_call: TRBJ1-1; cdr3_nt: TGTGCCTGGAGTAGACAGTTTGAAGCTTTCTTT; cdr3_aa: CAWSRQFEAFF
v_call: TRBV19; cdr3_length: 15; clone_size: once; d_call: -; j_call: TRBJ2-5; cdr3_nt: TGTGCCAGTAGTATTCACTTCCTCGGGGTTGAGACCCAGTACTTC; cdr3_aa: CASSIHFLGVETQYF
v_call: TRBV11-2; cdr3_length: 16; clone_size: few; d_call: TRBD2; j_call: TRBJ2-7; cdr3_nt: TGTGCCAGCAGCTTAGATCTAGACGGGAGGAGTTACGAGCAGTACTTC; cdr3_aa: CASSLDLDGRSYEQYF
v_call: TRBV4-1; cdr3_length: 14; clone_size: -; d_call: -; j_call: TRBJ1-1; cdr3_nt: TGCGCCAGCAGCCAAAGGGTGGGGAACACTGAAGCTTTCTTT; cdr3_aa: CASSQRVGNTEAFF
v_call: TRBV6-5; cdr3_length: 16; clone_size: few; d_call: TRBD1; j_call: TRBJ2-7; cdr3_nt: TGTGCCAGCAGTTCCCCTCGACAGGGCGGCTCCTACGAGCAGTACTTC; cdr3_aa: CASSSPRQGGSYEQYF
v_call: TRBV11-2; cdr3_length: 19; clone_size: -; d_call: TRBD2; j_call: TRBJ2-1; cdr3_nt: TGTGCCAGCAGCTTAGCTGAGACTAGCGGGAGGGCCGGGGGGAATGAGCAGTTCTTC; cdr3_aa: CASSLAETSGRAGGNEQFF
v_call: TRBV11-2; cdr3_length: 16; clone_size: -; d_call: TRBD2; j_call: TRBJ2-2; cdr3_nt: TGTGCCAGCAGCCCGGTCGGGGGGAGTTACGGCGGGGAGCTGTTTTTT; cdr3_aa: CASSPVGGSYGGELFF
v_call: TRBV6-1; cdr3_length: 13; clone_size: -; d_call: -; j_call: TRBJ1-5; cdr3_nt: TGTGCCAGCCACCGGACAAACAATCAGCCCCAGCATTTT; cdr3_aa: CASHRTNNQPQHF
v_call: TRBV28; cdr3_length: 14; clone_size: -; d_call: -; j_call: TRBJ2-7; cdr3_nt: TGTGCCAGCAGTTTCGCCACAGAGAACTACGAGCAGTACTTC; cdr3_aa: CASSFATENYEQYF
v_call: TRBV6-1; cdr3_length: 12; clone_size: once; d_call: -; j_call: TRBJ1-2; cdr3_nt: TGTGCCAGCAGTGACCCGGACTATGGCTACACCTTC; cdr3_aa: CASSDPDYGYTF
v_call: TRBV5-6; cdr3_length: 14; clone_size: -; d_call: -; j_call: TRBJ1-5; cdr3_nt: TGTGCCAGCAGCCAAGGGACCAGGGCTCAGCCCCAGCATTTT; cdr3_aa: CASSQGTRAQPQHF
v_call: TRBV7-2; cdr3_length: 13; clone_size: once; d_call: TRBD1; j_call: TRBJ1-2; cdr3_nt: TGTGCCAGCAGCCTTCAGACAGGGTCTGGCTACACCTTC; cdr3_aa: CASSLQTGSGYTF
v_call: TRBV7-2; cdr3_length: 14; clone_size: -; d_call: TRBD1; j_call: TRBJ1-1; cdr3_nt: TGTGCCAGCAGTTTGACAGGGGGCATCACTGAAGCTTTCTTT; cdr3_aa: CASSLTGGITEAFF
v_call: TRBV21-1; cdr3_length: 16; clone_size: -; d_call: -; j_call: TRBJ1-3; cdr3_nt: TGTGCCAGCAGCATTTCGGACAGACCCTCTGGAAACACCATATATTTT; cdr3_aa: CASSISDRPSGNTIYF
v_call: TRBV11-2; cdr3_length: 15; clone_size: -; d_call: -; j_call: TRBJ1-2; cdr3_nt: TGTGCCAGCAGCCTCAACCCCCACAGTAACTATGGCTACACCTTC; cdr3_aa: CASSLNPHSNYGYTF
v_call: TRBV11-2; cdr3_length: 17; clone_size: -; d_call: TRBD2; j_call: TRBJ2-3; cdr3_nt: TGTGCCAGCAGCTTTGCGTCTGTTAGCGGGAGCACAGATACGCAGTATTTT; cdr3_aa: CASSFASVSGSTDTQYF
v_call: TRBV19; cdr3_length: 18; clone_size: -; d_call: -; j_call: TRBJ1-5; cdr3_nt: TGTGCCAGTAGTATCTCGGGACGCGCTCCGGCCGGCAATCAGCCCCAGCATTTT; cdr3_aa: CASSISGRAPAGNQPQHF
v_call: TRBV7-8; cdr3_length: 13; clone_size: -; d_call: TRBD1; j_call: TRBJ1-1; cdr3_nt: TGTGCCAGCAGCCTCAGGGGGCGAACTGAAGCTTTCTTT; cdr3_aa: CASSLRGRTEAFF
v_call: TRBV19; cdr3_length: 15; clone_size: -; d_call: TRBD2; j_call: TRBJ2-7; cdr3_nt: TGTGCCAGTAGTTCCCAGACTAGCGGAAACTACGAGCAGTACTTC; cdr3_aa: CASSSQTSGNYEQYF
v_call: TRBV19; cdr3_length: 13; clone_size: -; d_call: -; j_call: TRBJ1-5; cdr3_nt: TGTGCCAGTAGTGGTACAGGCAATCAGCCCCAGCATTTT; cdr3_aa: CASSGTGNQPQHF